These 3 T cell receptor beta chains share one sample of origin, sequenced in a study of CD8 T cells in ankylosing spondylitis. Regarding the study as a whole: Fewer than ten highly homologous variants made up a TCR beta motif that seemed to typify ankylosing spondylitis blood.

Each CDR3 protein gets one entry after TCRdb re-called the 5' RACE reads with MiXCR. Of fewer than 400,000 distinct CDR3 sequences in the sample, roughly 8% are singletons; the top ten hold roughly 14%. These receptors' targets are unknown. Sequencing used blood, either unsorted or a sorted T cell fraction (not recorded which). Receptors were obtained from a male donor with ankylosing spondylitis.

This clonotype showed up just a few times. The CDR3 bases are TGCGCCAGCTTCATGTGGAGCACAGATACGCAGTATTTT. As protein: CASFMWSTDTQYF. The V and J genes are TRBV10-2 and TRBJ2-3; D gene unclear. The ends were cut back, 8 bases at V and 0 bases at J, with 9 bases in the middle. The CDR3 is 13 amino acids. Germline V gene lookup returns CDR1 WSHSY and CDR2 SAAADI.

This clonotype was detected a few times. The J gene is TRBJ2-2, the V gene TRBV19; 8 positions match TRBD1. Germline V gene lookup returns CDR1 LNHDA and CDR2 SQIVND (reference sequence). This CDR3 has 16 residues. Trimming removed 6 bases from V and 4 bases from J; junction bases left unmatched: 10. DNA of the CDR3: TGTGCCAGTAGCTTCCGGACAGGGAAGGGCACCGGGGAGCTGTTTTTT. Its protein product is CASSFRTGKGTGELFF.

The genes are TRBV20-1 and TRBJ2-7; 9 bases fit TRBD1. This CDR3 region has 16 residues. The V gene's germline CDR1 is DFQATT and CDR2 SNEGSKA (reference sequence). V shed 3 bases, J shed 7 bases, and the junction held 16 bases outside the gene matches. The CDR3 reads CSARGPGTGTPGEQYF. Written as DNA, the CDR3 is TGCAGTGCTAGGGGCCCCGGGACAGGGACCCCAGGGGAGCAGTACTTC.